One and the same sample provided the 15 T cell receptor beta chains below, sequenced in a study of Graves' ophthalmopathy and Graves' hyperthyroidism. Amplification of TCR beta CDR3 regions used RNA transcripts. The authors performed first-round RT-PCR with HTBI primers and then a second-round multiplex PCR. MiXCR, applied by TCRdb to the multiplex PCR reads, yields one record per CDR3 protein. The sample records a few hundred thousand distinct CDR3 sequences, about 16% being singletons. Sequencing was done on a sample of peripheral blood. The receptors come from a woman between 18 and 29 years old with stable Graves' hyperthyroidism.

Worth noting for this clonotype: A much larger clonotype is one base distant, so this may be a read error. This chain joins TRBV6-1 and TRBJ1-5; weak D call: TRBD1 (6 bases). The CDR3 has 14 residues. V dropped 2 bases and J dropped 5 bases, with 10 bases sitting between them. Germline CDR1 is MNHNS and CDR2 is SASEGT. This CDR3 is CASSEQGFHQPQHF. In DNA form, the CDR3 reads TGTGCCAGCAGTGAACAGGGGTTCCATCAGCCCCAGCATTTT.

V is TRBV7-3 and J is TRBJ2-7; 7 positions match TRBD1. Trimming removed 4 bases from V and 5 bases from J; junction bases left unmatched: 5. This CDR3 spans 13 amino acids. CDR1 and CDR2 from the germline V gene are SGHTA and FQGTGA. The CDR3 is CASSSTGLDEQYF. CDR3 DNA: TGTGCCAGCAGCTCGACAGGGCTCGACGAGCAGTACTTC.

The J gene is TRBJ2-7, the V gene TRBV28; 10 bases match TRBD1. CDR1 is MDHEN, CDR2 SYDVKM, per germline. J lost 5 bases, V lost 2 bases, and 6 bases had no gene match. The length of the CDR3 is 15 residues. The CDR3 nucleotides are TGTGCCAGCAGTTTACAGGACAGGGGGTTCAACGAGCAGTACTTC. Translated, it gives CASSLQDRGFNEQYF.

The sample holds many counts of this clonotype. This sequence joins TRBV11-1 and TRBJ2-7, with a weak D call TRBD1 (5 bases). The CDR3 loop spans 16 amino acids. Germline V gene sequence: CDR1 SGHAT, CDR2 FQDESV (reference sequence). V lost 5 bases and J lost 3, with 20 bases in between. The CDR3, as DNA: TGTGCCAGCAGCCCCCGGATTAAGGGGCCGGTCTACGAGCAGTACTTC. Translation: CASSPRIKGPVYEQYF.

This clonotype was detected ten times or more. The rearrangement links TRBV20-1 to TRBJ2-7; 9 bases are a match to TRBD1. Germline assignment: CDR1 DFQATT and CDR2 SNEGSKA (reference sequence). This CDR3 spans 14 amino acids. After removal of 2 bases from V and 5 bases from J, the junction contained 7 bases not matched to a gene. The CDR3 DNA reads TGCAGTGCTAGAAGGGACAGGGCAATCCACGAGCAGTACTTC. It codes for CSARRDRAIHEQYF.

The chain recombines TRBV30 with TRBJ1-2; D is perhaps TRBD1 (6 bases). In germline, CDR1 is GTSNPN, CDR2 SVGIG (reference sequence). The CDR3 runs 13 residues. The germline V and J ends were trimmed by 3 bases and 6 bases, with 14 bases remaining between them. DNA of the CDR3: TGTGCCTGGAGCAGGGGAGGTAGGGATGGCTACACCTTC. Protein: CAWSRGGRDGYTF.

This clonotype was seen more than once but under ten times. The junction and the germline gene differ at one end; a read error may be behind it. The chain combines TRBV11-2 with TRBJ1-5, with D maybe TRBD1 (6 bases). The germline gives CDR1 SGHAT, CDR2 FQNNGV. The CDR3 has 17 amino acids. Here the CDR3 DNA reads TGTGCCAGCAACTTAGGGGAACAGGGCCATAGCAATCAGCCCCAGCATTTT. Amino acid sequence: CASNLGEQGHSNQPQHF.

This clonotype was seen many times. The chain couples TRBV6-2 or TRBV6-3 to TRBJ1-2; D perhaps matches TRBD1 (5 bases). V was pared by 6 bases and J by 5 bases, with 13 bases between. This CDR3 comprises 13 residues. CDR1 is MNHEY and CDR2 is SVGEGT in the germline V gene. The CDR3 loop is CASRSREEYGYTF. DNA for the CDR3: TGTGCCAGCAGAAGCAGGGAAGAATATGGCTACACCTTC.

Ten or more counts support this clonotype. The chain couples TRBV6-1 to TRBJ1-2, with D tentatively TRBD1 (6 bases). The CDR3 contains 16 residues. The V end lost 4 bases, the J end lost 0 bases, and 15 bases lay between the germline ends. Germline values: CDR1 MNHNS, CDR2 SASEGT. CDR3 loop: CASSGQALISNYGYTF. For the CDR3, the DNA is TGTGCCAGCAGTGGACAGGCCCTGATTTCTAACTATGGCTACACCTTC.

This clonotype was seen many times. V and J are TRBV20-1 and TRBJ1-1; possible D gene TRBD1, 5 bases. This CDR3 has 12 residues. V was trimmed by 3 bases and J by 10 bases, leaving 15 bases between them. Germline CDR1 and CDR2: DFQATT and SNEGSKA (reference sequence). CDR3 protein: CSARDGARGAFF. CDR3 sequence (DNA): TGCAGTGCTAGGGACGGCGCGAGGGGAGCTTTCTTT.

This clonotype was counted ten times or more. This chain links TRBV24-1 with TRBJ1-5; D ambiguous. V lost 3 bases to trimming and J lost 1 base, with 12 bases between them. Germline loops: CDR1 KGHDR, CDR2 SFDVKD. This CDR3 comprises 16 residues. The CDR3: CATSDAGYGSNQPQHF. As DNA, the CDR3 is TGTGCCACCAGTGATGCTGGGTACGGGAGCAATCAGCCCCAGCATTTT.

Turning to this clonotype: Here the CDR3 omits its conserved ending phenylalanine or tryptophan, so a read error is the likely source. The CDR3 protein is CATSRLEDPPYEQYL. CDR3 nucleotides: TGTGCCACCAGCAGACTTGAGGACCCACCTTACGAGCAGTACCTC. The rearrangement links TRBV15 to TRBJ2-7; D is unresolved. The CDR3 is 15 amino acids. Germline V CDR1 and CDR2: LNHNV, YYDKDF (reference sequence). Trimming stripped 2 bases from V and 4 bases from J, with 15 bases between.

This clonotype was counted at least ten times. The J gene is TRBJ1-5, the V gene TRBV6-2 or TRBV6-3; possible D gene TRBD1, 5 bases. V gave up 3 bases and J gave up 6 bases, with 12 bases separating them. Germline loops: CDR1 MNHEY, CDR2 SVGEGT. The CDR3 covers 14 residues. The CDR3 nucleotides are TGTGCCAGCAGTTATCCAGGGTCCGGTCAGCCCCAGCATTTT. This gives the protein CASSYPGSGQPQHF.

In regard to this clonotype: A read error may be the cause here, since a much bigger clone is one base away. The chain is built from TRBV29-1 and TRBJ1-1, with a possible D match to TRBD1 (6 bases). The germline gives CDR1 SQVTM, CDR2 ANQGSEA. The V and J ends lost 3 bases and 7 bases respectively, with 15 bases between them. CDR3 length: 13 amino acids. The DNA for the CDR3 is TGCAGCGTTGATTTCTTAGGGGGGTATGAAGCTTTCTTT. Encoded protein: CSVDFLGGYEAFF.

This clonotype has ten or more counts. The CDR3 DNA is TGTGCCAGTACGGACTTCAATCAGCCCCAGCATTTT. Amino acids: CASTDFNQPQHF. The chain recombines TRBV19 with TRBJ1-5; D not resolved. Per germline, CDR1 LNHDA and CDR2 SQIVND (reference sequence). The CDR3 runs 12 residues. V lost 7 bases and J lost 3, with 7 bases in between.